A selection of T cell receptor beta chains follows, all from one sample in a study of T cells in Graves' hyperthyroidism and ophthalmopathy. TCRdb re-derived calls from the multiplex PCR reads in MiXCR, one entry per CDR3 protein. The table has some 570,000 distinct CDR3 sequences, 14% seen once; the top ten hold around 7%. Sample: blood. The receptors stem from a woman in her late teens or twenties with Graves' ophthalmopathy. The CDR3 runs from the conserved cysteine through the conserved F or W. Each record gives: J gene, V gene, clone size, CDR3 protein. Size values are once, few and many counts, or a class for expanded clones, and some rows have none.

J: TRBJ2-5; V: TRBV6-2/TRBV6-3; size: many; CDR3: CASSYSIGQETQYF
J: TRBJ2-3; V: TRBV7-2; size: .; CDR3: CASSRNPGDRSTDTQYF
J: TRBJ2-2; V: TRBV11-2; size: many; CDR3: CASTQERGLTGELFF
J: TRBJ1-1; V: TRBV4-1; size: .; CDR3: CASSRPRGGQGNTEAFF
J: TRBJ2-3; V: TRBV14; size: few; CDR3: CASGREGHDTQYF
J: TRBJ2-2; V: TRBV4-1; size: .; CDR3: CASSQGVWREAGGELFF
J: TRBJ2-1; V: TRBV10-3; size: many; CDR3: CAISGAGDEQFF
J: TRBJ2-1; V: TRBV14; size: .; CDR3: CASSQRPAGVSYNEQFF
J: TRBJ2-1; V: TRBV2; size: many; CDR3: CASRLLAGVGSEQFF
J: TRBJ2-7; V: TRBV7-8; size: many; CDR3: CASSLVTRGSSYEQYF
J: TRBJ1-5; V: TRBV7-9; size: many; CDR3: CASSTEGNQPQHF
J: TRBJ2-7; V: TRBV2; size: many; CDR3: CASAAGGISYEQYF
J: TRBJ1-5; V: TRBV28; size: many; CDR3: CASSPDRWDQPQHF
J: TRBJ2-1; V: TRBV6-5; size: many; CDR3: CASSYGGLASEQFF